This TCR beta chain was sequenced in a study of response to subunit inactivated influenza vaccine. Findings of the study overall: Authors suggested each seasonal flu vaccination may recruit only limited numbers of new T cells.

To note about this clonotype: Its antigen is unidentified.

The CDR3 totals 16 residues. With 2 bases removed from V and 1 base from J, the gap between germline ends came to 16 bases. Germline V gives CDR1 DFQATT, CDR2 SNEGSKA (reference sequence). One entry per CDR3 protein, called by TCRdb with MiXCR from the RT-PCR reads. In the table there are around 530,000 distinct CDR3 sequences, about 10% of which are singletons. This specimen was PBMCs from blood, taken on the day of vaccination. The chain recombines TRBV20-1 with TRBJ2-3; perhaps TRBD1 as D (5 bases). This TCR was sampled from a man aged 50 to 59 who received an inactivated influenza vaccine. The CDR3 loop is CSARNPSDSRTDTQYF. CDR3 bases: TGCAGTGCTAGAAACCCCTCCGACAGCCGCACAGATACGCAGTATTTT.